A single sample gave rise to the 3 T cell receptor beta chains below, sequenced in a study of blood T cell repertoires in COVID-19 (dated by TCRdb to about 2020). The library was built by means of the immunoSEQ multiplex PCR assay. This is the immuneACCESS table as TCRdb keeps it, with only in-frame sequences that have V and J called. A part of the clones is gone; compared with another copy, unresolved V genes explain less than half, and the rest is unexplained. The sample includes about 74,000 clones, with more than 85% observed a single time. Of the sample, around 4.5% is held by the ten largest clones. Sample: peripheral blood. The receptors originated from a woman aged 55 to 70 with active COVID-19.

The rearrangement links TRBV2 to TRBJ1-1; D gene unclear. Germline-derived CDR1 and CDR2 are SNHLY and FYNNEI. The CDR3 runs to 15 residues. Between the trimmed V and J ends, which lost 10 bases and 4 bases, there was a span of 22 bases. The CDR3 here is CATLVSPRRGTEAFF. The DNA for the CDR3 is TGTGCCACCCTAGTTTCCCCCCGTCGTGGCACTGAAGCTTTCTTT.

This chain links TRBV18 with TRBJ1-1; 9 positions match TRBD1. The CDR3 is 16 amino acids. V lost 6 bases and J lost 5; bases outside the gene matches: 13. Germline loops: CDR1 KGHSH, CDR2 LQKENI. The CDR3 DNA reads as TGTGCCAGCTCCCCCCGGGACAGGGTTCTTGGGACTGAAGCTTTCTTT. Encoded protein: CASSPRDRVLGTEAFF. Based on the CDR3 plus reference TRBV18 and TRBJ1-1, the full variable domain is NAGVMQNPRHLVRRRGQEARLRCSPMKGHSHVYWYRQLPEEGLKFMVYLQKENIIDESGMPKERFSAEFPKEGPSILRIQQVVRGDSAAYFCASSPRDRVLGTEAFFGQGTRLTVV.

This rearrangement joins TRBV2 to TRBJ1-1; possibly TRBD1 for D (5 bases). Between the trimmed V and J ends, which lost 8 bases and 2 bases, there was a span of 21 bases. CDR1 is SNHLY and CDR2 is FYNNEI in the germline V gene. The CDR3 is 16 residues long. CDR3 bases: TGTGCCAGCCGCGGGACGGCCTCCGAAGTTAACACTGAAGCTTTCTTT. It specifies CASRGTASEVNTEAFF.